The TCR beta chain described here comes from a study of technical replicates of blood from four donors. The CDR3 consists of 14 residues. Repertoires were generated with immunoSEQ multiplex PCR, while TCRdb's copy carries only in-frame clones and drops some. In the table there are tens of thousands of clones, 94% of which are singletons. In its sample, this clone was seen once. The receptor comes from a human donor in good health. The V gene is TRBV21-1, the J gene TRBJ1-1; the DNA was not used to check the table's D call, TRBD1. TRBV21-1 is reported as a pseudogene. Sequencing was done on a sample of T cells isolated from PBMCs. In nucleotides, the CDR3 is TGTGCCAGCAGTTACAGCCCCCCAGGGACTGAAGCTTTCTTT. It specifies CASSYSPPGTEAFF.